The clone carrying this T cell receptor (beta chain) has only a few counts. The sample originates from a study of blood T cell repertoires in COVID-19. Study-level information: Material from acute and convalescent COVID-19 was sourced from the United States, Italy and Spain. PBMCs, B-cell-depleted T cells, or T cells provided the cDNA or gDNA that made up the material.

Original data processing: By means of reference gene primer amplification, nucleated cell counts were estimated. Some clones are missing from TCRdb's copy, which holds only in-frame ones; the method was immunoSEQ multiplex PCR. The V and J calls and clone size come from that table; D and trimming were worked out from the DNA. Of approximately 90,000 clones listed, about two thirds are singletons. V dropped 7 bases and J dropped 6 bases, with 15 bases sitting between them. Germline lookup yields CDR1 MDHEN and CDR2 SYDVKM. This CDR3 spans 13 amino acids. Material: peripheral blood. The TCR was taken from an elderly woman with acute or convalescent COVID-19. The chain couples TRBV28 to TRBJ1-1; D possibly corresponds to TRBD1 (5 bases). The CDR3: CASNPLGGAEAFF. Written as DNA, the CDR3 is TGTGCCAGCAACCCTCTGGGGGGGGCTGAAGCTTTCTTT.